This entry describes one TCR beta chain. Its antigen is undetermined. Looked up from germline, CDR1 is MNHNY and CDR2 is SVGAGI (reference sequence). Trimming at V came to 4 bases and at J to 3 bases, leaving 5 bases not matched to a gene. The CDR3 has 14 amino acids. The data derive from a study of cytomegalovirus exposure and HLA in healthy donors. Study outcomes and limitations: According to an earlier analysis, most TCR beta V segments yielded productive rearrangements about 90% or about 30% of the time.

The study ran its PCR with 60 Vbeta and 13 Jbeta primers. Only in-frame clones appear in the TCRdb table, and some are missing; sequencing was by immunoSEQ multiplex PCR. The sample lists approximately 130,000 clones; about 77% were seen once. The sample was PBMCs. The chain is built from TRBV6-6 and TRBJ2-7; TRBD1 matches at 8 bases. The clonotype originates from a man over 45 in good health and CMV-seronegative. The CDR3 DNA reads TGTGCCAGCAGTTCCACCGGACAGGGCTACGAGCAGTACTTC. Translation: CASSSTGQGYEQYF.